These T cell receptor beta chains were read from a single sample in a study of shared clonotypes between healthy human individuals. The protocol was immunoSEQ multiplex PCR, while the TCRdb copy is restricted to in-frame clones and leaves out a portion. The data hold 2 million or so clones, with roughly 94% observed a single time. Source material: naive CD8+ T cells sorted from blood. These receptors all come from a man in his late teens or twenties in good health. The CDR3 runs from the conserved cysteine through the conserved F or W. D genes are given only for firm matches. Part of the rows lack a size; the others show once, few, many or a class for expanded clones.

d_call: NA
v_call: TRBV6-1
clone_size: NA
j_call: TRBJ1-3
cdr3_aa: CASSEGNTIYF
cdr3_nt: TGTGCCAGCAGTGAAGGAAACACCATATATTTT

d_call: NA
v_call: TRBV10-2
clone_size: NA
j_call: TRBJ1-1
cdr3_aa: CASSELGLNTEAFF
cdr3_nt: TGCGCCAGCAGTGAGTTGGGTTTGAACACTGAAGCTTTCTTT

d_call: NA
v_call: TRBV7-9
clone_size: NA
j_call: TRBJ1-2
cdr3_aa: CASSPGTSIYGYTF
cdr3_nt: TGTGCCAGCAGTCCCGGGACATCAATCTATGGCTACACCTTC

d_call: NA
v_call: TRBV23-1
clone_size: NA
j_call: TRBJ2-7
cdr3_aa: CASRGTVSSYEQYF
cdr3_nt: TGCGCCAGCCGGGGAACGGTAAGCTCCTACGAGCAGTACTTC

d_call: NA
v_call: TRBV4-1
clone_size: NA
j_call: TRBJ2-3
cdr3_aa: CASSDPGRDTQYF
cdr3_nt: TGCGCCAGCAGCGATCCCGGGCGAGATACGCAGTATTTT

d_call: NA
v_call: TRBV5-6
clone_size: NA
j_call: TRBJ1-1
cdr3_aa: CASSLGVGTEAFF
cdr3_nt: TGTGCCAGCAGCTTGGGAGTGGGCACTGAAGCTTTCTTT

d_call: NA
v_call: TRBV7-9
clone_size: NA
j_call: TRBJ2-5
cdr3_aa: CASSLGVSQETQYF
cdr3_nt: TGTGCCAGCAGCTTAGGGGTCTCCCAAGAGACCCAGTACTTC

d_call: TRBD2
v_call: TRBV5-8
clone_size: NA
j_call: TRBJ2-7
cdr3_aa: CASSWGYSGRGYEQYF
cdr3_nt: TGTGCCAGCAGCTGGGGATATAGCGGGAGAGGCTACGAGCAGTACTTC

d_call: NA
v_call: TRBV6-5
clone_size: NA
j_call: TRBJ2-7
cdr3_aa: CASSYRTDLYEQYF
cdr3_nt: TGTGCCAGCAGTTATCGGACAGACCTCTACGAGCAGTACTTC

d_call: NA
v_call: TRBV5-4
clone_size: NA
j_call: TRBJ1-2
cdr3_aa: CASSTRGRLFYGYTF
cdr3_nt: TGTGCCAGCAGCACGAGGGGTCGGTTGTTCTATGGCTACACCTTC

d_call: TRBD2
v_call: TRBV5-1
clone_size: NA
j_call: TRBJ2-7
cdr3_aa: CASSLGGSEYRPYEQYF
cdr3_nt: TGCGCCAGCAGCTTGGGCGGGAGTGAATATCGCCCCTACGAGCAGTACTTC

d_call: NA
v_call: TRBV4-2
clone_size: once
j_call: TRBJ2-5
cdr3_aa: CASSQGLQETQYF
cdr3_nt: TGTGCCAGCAGCCAAGGGTTACAAGAGACCCAGTACTTC

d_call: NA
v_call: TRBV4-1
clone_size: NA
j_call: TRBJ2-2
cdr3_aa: CASSQETGYTGELFF
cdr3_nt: TGCGCCAGCAGCCAAGAAACAGGATACACCGGGGAGCTGTTTTTT

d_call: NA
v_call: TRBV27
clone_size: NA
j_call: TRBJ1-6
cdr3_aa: CASSLRAGHSPLHF
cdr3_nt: TGCGCCAGCAGTTTACGTGCAGGGCACTCACCCCTCCACTTT

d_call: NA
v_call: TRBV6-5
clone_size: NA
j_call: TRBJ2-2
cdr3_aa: CASSYLPGQSYGELFF
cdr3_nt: TGTGCCAGCAGTTATCTACCGGGACAATCGTACGGGGAGCTGTTTTTT

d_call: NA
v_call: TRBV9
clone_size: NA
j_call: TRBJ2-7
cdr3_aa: CASSVGLASYEQYF
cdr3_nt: TGTGCCAGCAGCGTAGGACTGGCCTCCTACGAGCAGTACTTC

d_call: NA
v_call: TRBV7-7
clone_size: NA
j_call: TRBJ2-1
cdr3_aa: CASSLRLNNEQFF
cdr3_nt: TGTGCTAGCAGCTTACGACTTAACAATGAGCAGTTCTTC

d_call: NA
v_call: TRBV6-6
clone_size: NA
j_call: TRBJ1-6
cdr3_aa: CASSPLGDSYNSPLHF
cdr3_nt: TGTGCCAGCAGCCCATTGGGGGACTCCTATAATTCACCCCTCCACTTT

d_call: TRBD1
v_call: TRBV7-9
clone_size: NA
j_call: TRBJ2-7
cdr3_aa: CASSLSTTGSVEQYF
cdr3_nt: TGTGCCAGCAGCTTAAGTACGACAGGGAGCGTCGAGCAGTACTTC

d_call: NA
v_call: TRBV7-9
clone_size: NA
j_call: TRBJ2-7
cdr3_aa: CASSPPSGYEQYF
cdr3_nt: TGTGCCAGCAGCCCTCCGTCAGGCTACGAGCAGTACTTC

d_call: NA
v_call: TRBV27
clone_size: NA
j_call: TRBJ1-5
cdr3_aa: CASSFFQNQPQHF
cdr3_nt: TGTGCCAGCAGTTTTTTTCAGAATCAGCCCCAGCATTTT

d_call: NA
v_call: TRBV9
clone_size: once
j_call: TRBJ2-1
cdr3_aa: CASTPGQGYNEQFF
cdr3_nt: TGTGCCAGCACCCCGGGGCAAGGGTACAATGAGCAGTTCTTC

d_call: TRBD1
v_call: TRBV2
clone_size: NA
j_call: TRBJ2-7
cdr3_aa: CASSEALGTGTYEQYF
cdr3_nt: TGTGCCAGCAGTGAAGCGCTAGGGACAGGAACCTACGAGCAGTACTTC

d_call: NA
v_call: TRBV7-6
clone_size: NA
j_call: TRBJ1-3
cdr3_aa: CASSLHFAGQENTIYF
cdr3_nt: TGTGCCAGCAGCTTACACTTTGCAGGGCAAGAAAACACCATATATTTT

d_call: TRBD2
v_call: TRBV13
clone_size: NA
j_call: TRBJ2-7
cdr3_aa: CASSSHGGGDYEQYF
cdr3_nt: TGTGCCAGCAGCTCCCACGGGGGGGGCGACTACGAGCAGTACTTC

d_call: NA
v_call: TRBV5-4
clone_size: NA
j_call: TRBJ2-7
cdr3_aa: CASSLEGSPYEQYF
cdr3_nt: TGTGCCAGCAGCTTGGAGGGCAGCCCCTACGAGCAGTACTTC

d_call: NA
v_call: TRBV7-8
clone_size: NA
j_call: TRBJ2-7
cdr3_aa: CASSSLEESLSYEQYF
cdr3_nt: TGTGCCAGCAGCTCTTTGGAGGAGAGCCTCTCCTACGAGCAGTACTTC

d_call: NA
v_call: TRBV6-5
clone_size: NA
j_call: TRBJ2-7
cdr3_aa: CASSYSWSATYEQYF
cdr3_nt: TGTGCCAGCAGTTACTCGTGGAGCGCCACCTACGAGCAGTACTTC

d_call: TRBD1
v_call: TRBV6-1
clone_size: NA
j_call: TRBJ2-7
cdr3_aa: CASSEWDSAREQYF
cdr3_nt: TGTGCCAGCAGTGAATGGGACAGTGCACGCGAGCAGTACTTC

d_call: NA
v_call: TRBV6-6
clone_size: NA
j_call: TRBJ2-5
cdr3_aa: CASSYMGQETQYF
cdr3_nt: TGTGCCAGCAGCTACATGGGGCAAGAGACCCAGTACTTC

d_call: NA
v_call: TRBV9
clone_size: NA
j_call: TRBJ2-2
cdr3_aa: CASSVGGGTGELFF
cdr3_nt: TGTGCCAGCAGCGTAGGGGGTGGAACCGGGGAGCTGTTTTTT

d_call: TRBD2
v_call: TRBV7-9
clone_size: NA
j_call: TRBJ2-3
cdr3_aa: CALEVAGGPTSTDTQYF
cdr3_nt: TGTGCCCTCGAGGTTGCGGGGGGTCCGACTAGCACAGATACGCAGTATTTT

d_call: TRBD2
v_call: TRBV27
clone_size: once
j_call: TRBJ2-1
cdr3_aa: CASSSSSGRAIHNEQFF
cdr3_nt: TGTGCCAGCAGTTCATCTAGCGGGAGGGCCATCCACAATGAGCAGTTCTTC

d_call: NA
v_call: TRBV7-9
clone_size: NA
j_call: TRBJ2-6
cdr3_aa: CASSSTGMDLTF
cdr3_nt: TGTGCCAGCAGCTCCACAGGGATGGACCTGACTTTC

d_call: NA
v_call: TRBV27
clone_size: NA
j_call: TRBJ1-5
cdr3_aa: CASSLSAGEDNQPQHF
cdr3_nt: TGTGCCAGCAGTTTATCTGCAGGGGAAGACAATCAGCCCCAGCATTTT

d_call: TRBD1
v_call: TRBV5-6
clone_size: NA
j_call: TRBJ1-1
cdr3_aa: CASSPGQGISLWTEAFF
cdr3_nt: TGTGCCAGCAGCCCCGGACAGGGGATTTCTCTTTGGACTGAAGCTTTCTTT

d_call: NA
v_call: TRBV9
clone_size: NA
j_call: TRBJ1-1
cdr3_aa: CASSPSGGPNTEAFF
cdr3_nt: TGTGCCAGCAGCCCGAGTGGGGGACCCAACACTGAAGCTTTCTTT

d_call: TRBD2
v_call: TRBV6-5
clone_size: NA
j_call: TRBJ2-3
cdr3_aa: CASSYGEGTDTQYF
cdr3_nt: TGTGCCAGCAGTTATGGGGAGGGGACAGATACGCAGTATTTT

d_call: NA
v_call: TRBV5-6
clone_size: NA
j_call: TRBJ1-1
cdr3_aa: CASSLVEGRMNTEAFF
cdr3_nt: TGTGCCAGCAGCTTGGTGGAGGGACGAATGAACACTGAAGCTTTCTTT

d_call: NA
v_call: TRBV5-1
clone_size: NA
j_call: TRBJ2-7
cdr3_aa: CASSLERAYEQYF
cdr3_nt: TGCGCCAGCAGCTTGGAACGGGCCTACGAGCAGTACTTC

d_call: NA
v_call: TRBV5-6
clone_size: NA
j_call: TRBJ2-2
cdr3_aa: CASSLAGFNGELFF
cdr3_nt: TGTGCCAGCAGCTTGGCAGGGTTTAACGGGGAGCTGTTTTTT

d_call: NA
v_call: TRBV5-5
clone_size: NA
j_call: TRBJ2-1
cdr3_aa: CASSPDRTWDGEQFF
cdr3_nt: TGTGCCAGCAGCCCTGACAGGACATGGGATGGTGAGCAGTTCTTC

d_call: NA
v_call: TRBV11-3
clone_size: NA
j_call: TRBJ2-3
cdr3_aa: CASSLGTVDTQYF
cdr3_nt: TGTGCCAGCAGCTTAGGAACAGTCGATACGCAGTATTTT

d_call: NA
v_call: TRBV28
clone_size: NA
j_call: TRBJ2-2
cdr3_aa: CASSFRQHTGELFF
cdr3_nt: TGTGCCAGCAGTTTTCGACAGCACACCGGGGAGCTGTTTTTT

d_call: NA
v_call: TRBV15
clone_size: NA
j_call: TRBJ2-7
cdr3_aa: CATSRVSSYEQYF
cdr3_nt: TGTGCCACCAGCAGGGTTAGCTCCTACGAGCAGTACTTC

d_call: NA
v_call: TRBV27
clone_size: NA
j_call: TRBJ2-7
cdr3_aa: CASSLSSSNYEQYF
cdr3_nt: TGTGCCAGCAGTTTATCGTCGAGTAACTACGAGCAGTACTTC

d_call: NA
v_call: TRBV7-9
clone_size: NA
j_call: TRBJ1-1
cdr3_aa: CASSLGGGAGITEAFF
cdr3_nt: TGTGCCAGCAGCTTAGGGGGTGGGGCCGGGATCACTGAAGCTTTCTTT

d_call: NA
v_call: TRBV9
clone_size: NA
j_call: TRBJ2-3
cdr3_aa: CASSQGAGDTQYF
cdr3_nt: TGTGCCAGCAGCCAAGGAGCCGGGGATACGCAGTATTTT

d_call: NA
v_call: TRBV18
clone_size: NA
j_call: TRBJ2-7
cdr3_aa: CASSRGLYEQYF
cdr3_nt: TGTGCCAGCTCCAGGGGACTCTACGAGCAGTACTTC

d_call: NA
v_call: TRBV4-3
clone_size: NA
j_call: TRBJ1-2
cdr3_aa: CASSQVPRGTDGYTF
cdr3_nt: TGCGCCAGCAGCCAAGTACCCAGGGGAACCGATGGCTACACCTTC

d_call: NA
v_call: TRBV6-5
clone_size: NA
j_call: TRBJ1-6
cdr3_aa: CASSYSSVSPLHF
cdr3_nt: TGTGCCAGCAGTTACTCGAGCGTTTCACCCCTCCACTTT

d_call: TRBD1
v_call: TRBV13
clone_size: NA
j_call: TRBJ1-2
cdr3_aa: CASSLQGEVGYGYTF
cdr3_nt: TGTGCCAGCAGCTTACAGGGGGAGGTCGGCTATGGCTACACCTTC

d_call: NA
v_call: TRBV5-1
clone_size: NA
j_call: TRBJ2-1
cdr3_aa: CASSLAYGRSSYNEQFF
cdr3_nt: TGCGCCAGCAGCTTGGCCTATGGACGGAGCTCCTACAATGAGCAGTTCTTC

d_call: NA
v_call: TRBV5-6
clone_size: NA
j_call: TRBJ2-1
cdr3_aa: CASSLADSYNEQFF
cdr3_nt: TGTGCCAGCAGCTTGGCGGATTCCTACAATGAGCAGTTCTTC

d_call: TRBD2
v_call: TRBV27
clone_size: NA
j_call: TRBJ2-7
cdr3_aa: CASSPLGEGRSYEQYF
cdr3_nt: TGTGCCAGCAGCCCCCTAGGGGAGGGGCGCTCCTACGAGCAGTACTTC

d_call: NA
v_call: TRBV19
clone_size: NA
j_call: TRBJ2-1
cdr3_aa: CASSIGWYNEQFF
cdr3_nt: TGTGCCAGTAGTATAGGTTGGTACAATGAGCAGTTCTTC

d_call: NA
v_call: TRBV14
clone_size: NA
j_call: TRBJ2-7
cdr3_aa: CASSQSSGPLTGEQYF
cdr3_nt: TGTGCCAGCAGCCAATCGTCCGGGCCCCTAACGGGGGAGCAGTACTTC

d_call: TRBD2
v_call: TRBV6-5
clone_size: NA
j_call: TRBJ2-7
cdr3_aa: CASSSSGPYEQYF
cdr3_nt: TGTGCCAGCTCGTCTAGCGGGCCCTACGAGCAGTACTTC

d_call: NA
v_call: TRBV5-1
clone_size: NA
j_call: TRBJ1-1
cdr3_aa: CASSQGEAFF
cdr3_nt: TGCGCCAGCAGCCAGGGTGAAGCTTTCTTT